This record covers a single TCR beta chain. These data originate in a study of tumor-infiltrating lymphocytes in primary liver carcinoma. There are 16 residues in the CDR3. V dropped 0 bases and J dropped 0; count of bases not matched to a gene: 3. Germline CDR1 and CDR2: SGHRS and YFSETQ. Unsorted bulk tissue, about 18-31 mg of it, served as the source for co-extraction of RNA and DNA. TCR beta cDNA was prepared out of roughly 450 ng total RNA by means of a constant-region primer. The TCR beta library was amplified through three nested multiplex PCR rounds in a modified ARM-PCR procedure. Both of the initial two PCR rounds ran for 10 cycles and employed TRBV1-TRBV30 forward primers alongside a C-beta reverse primer. One entry per CDR3 protein results from TCRdb running MiXCR on the multiplex PCR reads. The repertoire has about 92,000 distinct CDR3 sequences, less than 75% of them found once; the top ten carry 27%.

J is TRBJ2-3 and V is TRBV5-1, with 8 bases fitting TRBD2. The source of this sequence is a man aged 35 to 55 with primary liver carcinoma and hepatitis B virus infection. Sequencing input: tumor-adjacent normal liver tissue. In nucleotides, the CDR3 is TGCGCCAGCAGCTTGGAGACTAGCGACAGCACAGATACGCAGTATTTT. This encodes CASSLETSDSTDTQYF.